A single sample gave rise to the 10 T cell receptor beta chains below, sequenced in a study of T-cell memory formation after mild COVID-19 (dated by TCRdb to the early 2020s). The library was built by means of 5' RACE. Instrument used: Illumina NovaSeq 6000. The public reads were quality trimmed at Q25 with fastp and then assembled into clones with MiXCR by TCRdb, keeping productive beta chains. For every CDR3 protein sequence, its rows merge into one entry that carries the most common genes and DNA. The sample table contains just under 550,000 distinct CDR3 sequences; only one count was recorded for roughly 21% of them. The top ten clones comprise about an eighth of the sample. Sequencing was done on a sample of PBMCs or a T cell subset sorted from them (not recorded which). The source of these receptors is an adult woman who had mild COVID-19 (a few samples of this study predate the infection). The sample titles of this study are shuffled in the database, so cell type and time point are left out; the donor was told from shared clones.

This clonotype was observed a handful of times. J is TRBJ2-1 and V is TRBV25-1, with 9 bases aligning to TRBD2. The germline V gene encodes CDR1 MGHDK and CDR2 SYGVNS. V was pared by 0 bases and J by 6 bases, with 3 bases of the junction left unmatched. The CDR3 is 15 amino acids. CDR3 DNA sequence: TGTGCCAGCAGTGAATACCTAGCGGGGAGCAATGAGCAGTTCTTC. Translation gives CASSEYLAGSNEQFF.

The sample holds a few counts of this clonotype. The genes are TRBV5-5 and TRBJ1-1; TRBD1 is a possible D gene (5 bases). V dropped 3 bases and J dropped 1 base, with 10 bases sitting between them. The CDR3 contains 14 residues. Germline-derived CDR1 and CDR2 are SGHKS and YYEKEE (reference sequence). The CDR3 DNA is TGTGCCAGCAGCTCCGCGAGGGGGAACACTGAAGCTTTCTTT. As protein: CASSSARGNTEAFF. Drawing the rest from reference TRBV5-5 and TRBJ1-1, the complete variable domain is DAGVTQSPTHLIKTRGQQVTLRCSPISGHKSVSWYQQVLGQGPQFIFQYYEKEERGRGNFPDRFSARQFPNYSSELNVNALLLGDSALYLCASSSARGNTEAFFGQGTRLTVV.

This chain connects TRBV27 to TRBJ1-2; D remains unclear. From germline, CDR1 is MNHEY and CDR2 SMNVEV (reference sequence). Trimming removed 5 bases at V and 8 bases at J, with 12 bases between. This CDR3 is built from 12 residues. CDR3 sequence (DNA): TGTGCCAGCAGTCTAGATGGGCACGGCTACACCTTC. Amino acid sequence: CASSLDGHGYTF.

In this sample, this clonotype turned up many times. The chain combines TRBV3-1 with TRBJ1-5; D gene unclear. Trimming left V 1 base short and J 7 bases short, with 11 bases between. CDR3 length equals 14 residues. The germline gives CDR1 LGHDT, CDR2 YNNKEL (reference sequence). The CDR3 bases are TGTGCCAGCAGCCAAGGACCTAATGGACAGCCCCAGCATTTT. This codes for CASSQGPNGQPQHF. Based on the CDR3 plus reference TRBV3-1 and TRBJ1-5, the full variable domain is DTAVSQTPKYLVTQMGNDKSIKCEQNLGHDTMYWYKQDSKKFLKIMFSYNNKELIINETVPNRFSPKSPDKAHLNLHINSLELGDSAVYFCASSQGPNGQPQHFGDGTRLSIL.

In DNA form, the CDR3 reads TGTGCCAGCGCAGGGTTTGGGACAGGGGAATACGAGCAGTACTTC. Translation gives CASAGFGTGEYEQYF. The chain joins TRBV6-1 to TRBJ2-7; 10 nucleotides line up with TRBD1. With 8 bases clipped from V and 4 bases from J, the junction kept 11 bases outside the gene matches. Germline-derived CDR1 and CDR2 are MNHNS and SASEGT. This CDR3 has 15 amino acids.

In this sample, this clonotype turned up a few times. The chain employs TRBV5-1 and TRBJ2-6; tentative D call: TRBD1 (5 bases). The germline V and J ends were trimmed by 0 bases and 0 bases, with 7 bases remaining between them. Germline CDR1 and CDR2: SGHRS and YFSETQ. CDR3 size: 16 residues. This CDR3 is CASSLGGSSGANVLTF. The CDR3 DNA reads as TGCGCCAGCAGCTTGGGGGGCAGCTCTGGGGCCAACGTCCTGACTTTC.

J is TRBJ1-1 and V is TRBV25-1; 8 bases are shared with TRBD1. With V trimmed by 6 bases and J by 7 bases, 1 base remained unmatched. This CDR3 spans 11 amino acids. Germline CDR1 and CDR2: MGHDK and SYGVNS. The CDR3 region has the DNA TGTGCCAGCAGGACAGGGGATGAAGCTTTCTTT. Encoded protein: CASRTGDEAFF.

V and J are TRBV10-3 and TRBJ2-1; 9 bases are shared with TRBD2. Germline lookup yields CDR1 ENHRY and CDR2 SYGVKD. This CDR3 has 14 residues. V lost 5 bases to trimming and J lost 6 bases; unmatched junction nucleotides: 5. The CDR3 DNA reads TGTGCCATCAGTCCGGGACTAGCAGTCAATGAGCAGTTCTTC. Translating gives CAISPGLAVNEQFF.

In this sample, this clonotype turned up many times. The chain uses TRBV27 and TRBJ2-7, with no clear D. The ends were cut back, 3 bases at V and 4 bases at J, with 13 bases in the middle. The CDR3 runs 14 residues. Germline V CDR1 and CDR2: MNHEY, SMNVEV (reference sequence). CDR3 sequence (DNA): TGTGCCAGCAGTTTGGTAGGTCCGCGTTACGAGCAGTACTTC. Encoded protein: CASSLVGPRYEQYF.

There are a few counts of this clonotype. This rearrangement joins TRBV6-5 to TRBJ2-7; perhaps TRBD2 as D (6 bases). The CDR3 sequence is 13 residues long. The V gene lost 2 bases and the J gene lost 7 bases, with 12 bases spanning the gap. Germline V gives CDR1 MNHEY, CDR2 SVGAGI. CDR3 sequence (DNA): TGTGCCAGCAGTTACGGGGCAGGGAGGGAGCAGTACTTC. This encodes CASSYGAGREQYF.